The rows below give T cell receptor beta chains drawn from one sample of a study of shared clonotypes between healthy human individuals. Some clones are missing from TCRdb's copy, which holds only in-frame ones; the method was immunoSEQ multiplex PCR. There are 2 million to 2.5 million clones in the sample; approximately 90% occur only once, and approximately 0.39% lies in the top ten. Material: naive CD4+ T cells from PBMCs. These receptors were taken from a man younger than 35 in good health. Some clones in this sample may be carry-over from other donors' samples. Both conserved end residues are part of each CDR3. The D gene is left open where the match is weak. For some rows the clone size is stated as once, few or many, or as a class when expanded; others skip it.

V gene	clone size	D gene	J gene	CDR3 DNA	CDR3 protein
TRBV5-1	once	TRBD1	TRBJ2-5	TGCGCCAGCAGCTTGGGGGACAGGACAGGGGGGCGAGAGACCCAGTACTTC	CASSLGDRTGGRETQYF
TRBV29-1	once	TRBD1	TRBJ1-4	TGCAGCGTTGAGGGGACAGGGTTAGGTGAAAAACTGTTTTTT	CSVEGTGLGEKLFF
TRBV6-5	.	.	TRBJ2-6	TGTGCAGTGGGGTTGGGAATCGCTGGGGCCAGCGTCCTGACTTTC	CAVGLGIAGASVLTF
TRBV28	.	TRBD1	TRBJ2-6	TGTGCTACTCGTTCGGGACAGGGGCGCTCTGGGGCCAACGTCCTGACTTTC	CATRSGQGRSGANVLTF
TRBV20-1	.	.	TRBJ2-5	TGCAGTGCCGGTCGTGGGGAGACCCAGTACTTC	CSAGRGETQYF
TRBV9	.	.	TRBJ2-3	TGTGCCAGCAGCGTTGATGGGTCCGGCACAGATACGCAGTATTTT	CASSVDGSGTDTQYF
TRBV6-1	.	.	TRBJ1-5	TGTGCCAGCAGTGTAAAGGCGGGCAGGGCCAGCAATCAGCCCCAGCATTTT	CASSVKAGRASNQPQHF
TRBV9	.	.	TRBJ2-1	TGTGCCAGCAGCCCAGCTCAGCGCGGCTCCTACAATGAGCAGTTCTTC	CASSPAQRGSYNEQFF
TRBV6-1	.	TRBD1	TRBJ2-7	TGTGCCAGCGGATCGCGACAGGGTGTAAGCTACGAGCAGTACTTC	CASGSRQGVSYEQYF
TRBV29-1	.	.	TRBJ2-7	TGCAGCGGAGGACGGGGACACTACGAGCAGTACTTC	CSGGRGHYEQYF
TRBV29-1	.	.	TRBJ1-4	TGCAGCGTTGAAGGGACCGTCGAGGGAGAAAAACTGTTTTTT	CSVEGTVEGEKLFF
TRBV28	.	.	TRBJ1-2	TGTGCCAGCAGTTTAAGGCCCAGGGTCTACACCTTC	CASSLRPRVYTF
TRBV19	.	TRBD2	TRBJ2-1	TGTGCCAGTACAGGGGGGAGCGGGAGGGCGATTGAGCAGTTCTTC	CASTGGSGRAIEQFF
TRBV7-8	.	.	TRBJ1-2	TGTGCCAGCAGCACGGGACCGCGTTATGGCTACACCTTC	CASSTGPRYGYTF
TRBV6-1	.	.	TRBJ2-1	TGTGCCAGCAGTGACGGGTGGCGGGTCCAAAGCTCCTACAATGAGCAGTTCTTC	CASSDGWRVQSSYNEQFF
TRBV5-1	.	.	TRBJ1-4	TGCGCCAGCAGCTTTCGGGGTAATGAAAAACTGTTTTTT	CASSFRGNEKLFF
TRBV4-1	.	.	TRBJ1-1	TGCGCCAGCAGCCAAGGACAGGCGATGAACACTGAAGCTTTCTTT	CASSQGQAMNTEAFF
TRBV7-3	.	.	TRBJ2-2	TGTGCCAGCAGCTTGATTTCGGGGACCGGGGAGCTGTTTTTT	CASSLISGTGELFF
TRBV19	.	.	TRBJ2-2	TGTGCCAGTAGAGTAACCGGGGAGCTGTTTTTT	CASRVTGELFF
TRBV5-4	.	.	TRBJ2-7	TGTGCCAGCAGCTTGGGGGCCGACATCGGTACCTACGAGCAGTACTTC	CASSLGADIGTYEQYF